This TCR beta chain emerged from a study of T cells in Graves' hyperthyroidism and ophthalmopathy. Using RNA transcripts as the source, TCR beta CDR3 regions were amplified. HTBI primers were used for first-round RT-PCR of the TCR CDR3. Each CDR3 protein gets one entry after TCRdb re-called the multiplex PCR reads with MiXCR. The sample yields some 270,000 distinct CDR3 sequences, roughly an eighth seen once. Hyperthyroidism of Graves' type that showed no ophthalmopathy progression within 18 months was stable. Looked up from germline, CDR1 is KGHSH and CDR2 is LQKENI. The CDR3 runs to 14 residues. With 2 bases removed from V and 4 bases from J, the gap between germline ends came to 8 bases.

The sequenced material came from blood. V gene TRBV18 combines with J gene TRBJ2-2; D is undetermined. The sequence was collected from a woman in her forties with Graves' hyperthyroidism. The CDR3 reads CASSPSTITGELFF. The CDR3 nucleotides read TGTGCCAGCTCACCAAGTACTATCACCGGGGAGCTGTTTTTT. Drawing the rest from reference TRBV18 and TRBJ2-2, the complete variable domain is NAGVMQNPRHLVRRRGQEARLRCSPMKGHSHVYWYRQLPEEGLKFMVYLQKENIIDESGMPKERFSAEFPKEGPSILRIQQVVRGDSAAYFCASSPSTITGELFFGEGSRLTVL.